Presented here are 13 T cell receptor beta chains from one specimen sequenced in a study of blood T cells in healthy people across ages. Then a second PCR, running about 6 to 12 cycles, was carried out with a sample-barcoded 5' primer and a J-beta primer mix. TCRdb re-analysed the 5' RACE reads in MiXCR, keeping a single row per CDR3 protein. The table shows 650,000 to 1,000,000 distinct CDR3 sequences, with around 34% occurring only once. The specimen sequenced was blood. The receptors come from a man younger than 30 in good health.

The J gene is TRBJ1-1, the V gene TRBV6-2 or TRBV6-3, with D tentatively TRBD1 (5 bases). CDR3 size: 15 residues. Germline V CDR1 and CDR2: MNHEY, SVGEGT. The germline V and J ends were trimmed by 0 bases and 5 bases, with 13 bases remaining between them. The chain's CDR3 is CASSYSIWGRTEAFF. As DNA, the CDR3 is TGTGCCAGCAGTTACTCGATTTGGGGGAGGACTGAAGCTTTCTTT.

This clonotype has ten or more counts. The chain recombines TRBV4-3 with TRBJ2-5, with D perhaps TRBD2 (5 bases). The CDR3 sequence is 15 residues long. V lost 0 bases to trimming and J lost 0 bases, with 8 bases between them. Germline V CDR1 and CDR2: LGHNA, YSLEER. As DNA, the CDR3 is TGCGCCAGCAGCCAAGACGAGGGTTACCAAGAGACCCAGTACTTC. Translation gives CASSQDEGYQETQYF.

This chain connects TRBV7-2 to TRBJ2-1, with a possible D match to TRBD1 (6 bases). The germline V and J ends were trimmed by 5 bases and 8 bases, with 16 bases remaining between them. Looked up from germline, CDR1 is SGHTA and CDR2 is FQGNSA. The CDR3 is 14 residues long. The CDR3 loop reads CASSPRWDTDEQFF. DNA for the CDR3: TGTGCCAGCAGCCCTCGCTGGGACACAGATGAGCAGTTCTTC.

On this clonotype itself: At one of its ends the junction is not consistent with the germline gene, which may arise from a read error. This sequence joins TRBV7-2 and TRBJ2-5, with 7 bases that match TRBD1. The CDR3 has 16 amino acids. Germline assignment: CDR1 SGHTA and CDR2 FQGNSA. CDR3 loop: CASSLGRDSGLETQYF. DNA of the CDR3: TGTGCTAGCAGCTTAGGTCGGGACAGTGGGTTGGAGACCCAGTACTTC.

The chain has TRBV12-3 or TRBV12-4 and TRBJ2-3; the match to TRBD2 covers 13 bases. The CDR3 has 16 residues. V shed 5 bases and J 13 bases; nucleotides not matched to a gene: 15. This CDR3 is CASSPWTSGRTDMEYF. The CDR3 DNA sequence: TGTGCCAGCAGTCCCTGGACTAGCGGGAGAACAGATATGGAGTATTTT.

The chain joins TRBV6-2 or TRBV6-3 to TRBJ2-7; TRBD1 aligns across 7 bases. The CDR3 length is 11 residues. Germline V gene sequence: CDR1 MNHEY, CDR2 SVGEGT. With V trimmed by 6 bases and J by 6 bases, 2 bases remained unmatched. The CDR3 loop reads CASRNRGEQYF. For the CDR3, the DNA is TGTGCCAGCAGAAACAGGGGCGAGCAGTACTTC.

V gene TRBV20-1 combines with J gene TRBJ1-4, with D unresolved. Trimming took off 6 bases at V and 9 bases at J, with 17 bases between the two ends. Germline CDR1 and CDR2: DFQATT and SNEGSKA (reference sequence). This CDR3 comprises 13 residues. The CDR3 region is CSATRDPPKKLFF. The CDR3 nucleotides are TGCAGTGCCACCCGGGATCCGCCCAAAAAACTGTTTTTT.

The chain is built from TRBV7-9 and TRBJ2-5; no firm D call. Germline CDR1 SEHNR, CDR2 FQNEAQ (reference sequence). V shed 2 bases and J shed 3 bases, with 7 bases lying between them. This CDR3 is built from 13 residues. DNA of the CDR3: TGTGCCAGCAGCTTAATAGGGAAAGAGACCCAGTACTTC. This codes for CASSLIGKETQYF.

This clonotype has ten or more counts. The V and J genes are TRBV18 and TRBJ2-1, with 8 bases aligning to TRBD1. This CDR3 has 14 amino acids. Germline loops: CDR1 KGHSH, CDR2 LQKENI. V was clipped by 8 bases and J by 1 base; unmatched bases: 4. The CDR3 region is CASDRGGSYNEQFF. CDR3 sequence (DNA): TGTGCCAGCGACAGGGGCGGATCCTACAATGAGCAGTTCTTC.

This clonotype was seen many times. This CDR3 reads CASSPLAGVKTQYF. The CDR3 bases are TGTGCCAGCAGTCCCCTAGCGGGGGTAAAGACCCAGTACTTC. V gene TRBV12-3 or TRBV12-4 combines with J gene TRBJ2-5, with 10 bases matching TRBD2. The CDR3 spans 14 residues. With V trimmed by 5 bases and J by 6 bases, 6 bases remained unmatched.

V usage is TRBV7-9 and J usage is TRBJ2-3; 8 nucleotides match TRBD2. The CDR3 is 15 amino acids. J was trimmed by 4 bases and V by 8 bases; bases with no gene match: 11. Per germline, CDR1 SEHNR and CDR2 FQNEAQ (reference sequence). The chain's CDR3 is CASGISTGGADTQYF. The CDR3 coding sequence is TGTGCCAGCGGAATATCGACGGGAGGGGCAGATACGCAGTATTTT.

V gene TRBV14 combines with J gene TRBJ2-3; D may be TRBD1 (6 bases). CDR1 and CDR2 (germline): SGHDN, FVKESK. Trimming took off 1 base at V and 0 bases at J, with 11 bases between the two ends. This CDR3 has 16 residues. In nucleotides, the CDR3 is TGTGCCAGCAGCCAAGGTATACAGGGAAGCACAGATACGCAGTATTTT. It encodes CASSQGIQGSTDTQYF.

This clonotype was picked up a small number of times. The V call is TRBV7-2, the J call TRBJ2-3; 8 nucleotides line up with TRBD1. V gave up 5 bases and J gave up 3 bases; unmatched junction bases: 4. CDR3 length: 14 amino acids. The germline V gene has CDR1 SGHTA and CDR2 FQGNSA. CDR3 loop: CASSPQGATDTQYF. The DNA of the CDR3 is TGTGCCAGCAGCCCCCAGGGGGCGACAGATACGCAGTATTTT.